This T cell receptor (beta chain) was identified during a study of response to subunit inactivated influenza vaccine. Via MiXCR, TCRdb re-called the RT-PCR reads, giving one row per CDR3 protein. The sample comprises around 200,000 distinct CDR3 sequences, 12% of which are singletons, and about 31% rests with the top ten. Study-level points and caveats: The authors suggested that few new T cells are recruited per seasonal influenza vaccination.

From germline, CDR1 is SEHNR and CDR2 FQNEAQ (reference sequence). The CDR3 totals 14 residues. V dropped 3 bases and J dropped 3 bases, with 11 bases sitting between them. This clonotype has a handful of counts. The antigen is not known. The sample was also linked to a second study, of T cells expressing NK-cell markers. That source notes: It was by 5'RACE template switching with UMIs that TCR beta cDNA was made.

Here the sequenced sample was CD8+ T cells sorted from PBMCs, taken 11 to 12 days after vaccination. J is TRBJ1-1 and V is TRBV7-9; TRBD1 is a possible D gene (5 bases). This receptor was identified in a man aged 45-60 years who received an inactivated influenza vaccine. The CDR3 spells CASSFGGGYTEAFF. The CDR3 nucleotides are TGTGCCAGCAGCTTTGGGGGTGGCTACACTGAAGCTTTCTTT.